The present TCR beta chain was sequenced within a study of CD8+ T cells in alopecia areata (dated by TCRdb to 2017 to 2018). With regard to the full study: The treated patients took part in an open-label pilot trial in which moderate-to-severe alopecia areata was treated with oral tofacitinib at 5 to 10 mg twice daily. Tofacitinib was given for 6 to 18 months, followed by 6 months of follow-up off drug to assess delayed response and recurrence. immunoSEQ multiplex PCR using 35 Vbeta forward primers and 13 Jbeta reverse primers was used to amplify TCRbeta CDR3 regions. Biopsies were taken from tofacitinib-treated patients at baseline and at 4 and 24 weeks of treatment, and a later scalp biopsy was taken in several of the tofacitinib-treated patients. Scalp clonality was compared among normal scalp (n=4), patchy alopecia areata scalp (n=8), and alopecia totalis/universalis scalp (n=8). The RNA source kit depended on sample type: the PAXgene miRNA kit for fixed scalp, the miRNeasy kit for PBMCs, and the RNeasy kit for mouse skin. High-throughput TCRbeta sequencing was used to examine T cell clonal expansion in alopecia areata in both the C3H/HeJ mouse model and human patients. In humans, TCRbeta sequencing was performed on scalp tissue and on sorted CD4+ and CD8+ peripheral blood T cells from healthy controls and from patients with patchy or totalis/universalis alopecia areata. What the study reported, not specific to this receptor: TCR sequences shared between patients were less clear than in mice, possibly partly because of HLA diversity in the patient population. Compared with normal scalp, lesional scalp had higher clonality and more expanded CD8+ clones, particularly in alopecia totalis/universalis, a pattern that suggests antigenic drive. Resident alphabeta T cells in normal human skin are also sequenced, complicating scalp TCR repertoire analysis, unlike mouse skin dominated by gammadelta T cells.

According to the study, the label for this sample's time point signals: baseline before oral tofacitinib. From alopecia areata patients, peripheral blood was collected along with lesional scalp punch biopsies. PBMCs were isolated by density centrifugation and stained for CD3, CD4 and CD8, after which CD4+ and CD8+ T cells were sorted on a FACSAria. The germline ends are 8 bases apart after V is trimmed by 3 bases and J by 5 bases. Including cysteine and phenylalanine, the CDR3 has 11 amino acids. The DNA shown is the 33-base CDR3, in frame from base 1. The CDR1 and CDR2 encoded by the germline V gene are SQVTM and ANQGSEA. The library was made by the immunoSEQ multiplex PCR assay. To provide template for TCR sequencing, every sample had RNA extracted and reverse transcribed into cDNA. First-strand cDNA was synthesized with SuperScript III using a 2:1 mix of oligo-dT and random hexamers. A synthetic immune receptor repertoire was used to gauge amplification bias, and whatever bias remained was removed computationally. From the authors' description of their analysis: Raw reads were preprocessed to remove errors, and CDR3 was defined according to IMGT conventions as the region from the conserved cysteine to phenylalanine. Clonality was calculated as 1 minus Shannon entropy normalized by log2 of the number of productive unique TCRs. Whether each scalp clone was CD4 or CD8 was inferred by checking scalp TCRbeta sequences against the CD4 and CD8 repertoires from sorted blood. Here the immuneACCESS table is served through TCRdb, limited to in-frame sequences with V and J called. Missing clones are a known gap in these copies; in checked studies unresolved V genes cover under half, and the rest lacks a known reason. V and J calls and clone size come straight from that table; D and trimming were deduced from the DNA. In all, the sample holds 150,000 or so clones, and around 87% of those were seen once. Of the sample, over 13% falls within the top ten clones.

On this clone itself: No cognate antigen has been identified for it. One base away there is no much larger clone; base qualities are not given.

The sequence was collected from a human donor with alopecia areata. Sequenced material: CD8+ T cells sorted from blood, taken at week 0. This chain is built from TRBV29-1 and TRBJ2-7; the D gene cannot be resolved beyond TRBD1 or TRBD2, each matching 5 bases. The DNA is as follows: TGCAGCGTTGACAGGGACCACGAGCAGTACTTC. Its translation is CSVDRDHEQYF.